Shown below are 14 T cell receptor beta chains from a single sample sequenced in a study of regulatory T cells in long-lasting Graves disease. The time point was: persistent/refractory GD, antithyroid drugs over 5 years with positive TRAb. Extracted RNA from PBMCs served as the source of the TCR library. In building TCR beta libraries, iRepertoire HTBI primers were used together with Arm-PCR of CDR3 regions. Using its own MiXCR run on the multiplex PCR reads, TCRdb lists one record per CDR3 protein. The repertoire consists of 700,000 or so distinct CDR3 sequences, with 25% to 35% occurring once and the leading ten covering 42%. The starting material was peripheral blood mononuclear cells (PBMCs), obtained when the disease was refractory, from a patient treated with antithyroid drugs. The receptors shown here come from a female donor with Graves disease.

This clonotype has at least ten counts. The chain links TRBV12-3 or TRBV12-4 to TRBJ1-5; D gene ambiguous. Trimming left V 6 bases short and J 5 bases short, with 14 bases between. The CDR3 extends over 14 amino acids. The CDR3 is CASSPRVGDQPQHF. CDR3 sequence (DNA): TGTGCCAGCAGCCCAAGGGTGGGCGATCAGCCCCAGCATTTT.

The chain joins TRBV10-3 to TRBJ1-5, with no clear D. CDR3 length equals 15 residues. Trimming stripped 3 bases from V and 3 bases from J, with 12 bases between. From germline, CDR1 is ENHRY and CDR2 SYGVKD. The CDR3 DNA reads as TGTGCCATCAGTGATGCGGGAGGGTACAATCAGCCCCAGCATTTT. It specifies CAISDAGGYNQPQHF.

The chain couples TRBV30 to TRBJ1-2; perhaps TRBD1 as D (6 bases). Trimming pared 2 bases from V and 0 bases from J, leaving 13 bases between. This CDR3 spans 15 amino acids. Germline loops: CDR1 GTSNPN, CDR2 SVGIG (reference sequence). The CDR3 protein is CAWSHRGLTNYGYTF. CDR3 sequence (DNA): TGTGCCTGGAGTCACCGGGGGCTAACTAACTATGGCTACACCTTC.

The CDR3 loop reads CSASDTGGGYSNQPQHF. In nucleotides, the CDR3 is TGCAGTGCTAGCGATACAGGGGGAGGTTATAGCAATCAGCCCCAGCATTTT. This chain links TRBV20-1 with TRBJ1-5; 8 positions match TRBD1. V shed 3 bases and J 0 bases; nucleotides not matched to a gene: 10. The CDR3 consists of 17 residues. Germline V lookup: CDR1 DFQATT, CDR2 SNEGSKA (reference sequence).

The CDR3 loop is CSALTGGYGYTF. CDR3 nucleotide sequence: TGCAGTGCTCTGACAGGGGGCTATGGCTACACCTTC. V is TRBV20-1 and J is TRBJ1-2; 9 bases fit TRBD1. V shed 5 bases, J shed 4 bases, and the junction held 2 bases outside the gene matches. The germline V gene encodes CDR1 DFQATT and CDR2 SNEGSKA (reference sequence). The length of the CDR3 is 12 residues.

This clonotype was picked up many times. DNA for the CDR3: TGTGCCTGGATTCCGGTTCGAACTGAAGCTTTCTTT. It encodes CAWIPVRTEAFF. This chain links TRBV30 with TRBJ1-1; no reliable D call. The V gene's germline CDR1 is GTSNPN and CDR2 SVGIG (reference sequence). The CDR3 totals 12 residues. The germline V and J ends were trimmed by 4 bases and 5 bases, with 11 bases remaining between them.

This clonotype was counted a few times. CDR3 residues: CASSLMDRRGQNQPQHF. The CDR3 DNA follows: TGTGCCAGCAGTTTAATGGACCGCAGGGGGCAGAACCAGCCCCAGCATTTT. The chain uses TRBV28 and TRBJ1-5; 8 positions match TRBD1. Trimming removed 2 bases from V and 7 bases from J; junction bases left unmatched: 13. CDR1 MDHEN and CDR2 SYDVKM come from the germline V gene. The CDR3 is made up of 17 amino acids.

Details on this clonotype: A much more abundant neighbour one base away suggests this may be a read error. This sequence joins TRBV6-1 and TRBJ2-5; D unresolved. The CDR3 totals 15 residues. Deletions cut 6 bases from V and 5 bases from J, with 19 bases between. Looked up from germline, CDR1 is MNHNS and CDR2 is SASEGT. The CDR3 sequence: CASSHKTRSWETQYF. The DNA of the CDR3 is TGTGCCAGCAGCCACAAGACTCGCTCTTGGGAGACCCAGTACTTC.

V usage is TRBV7-3 and J usage is TRBJ2-5; D is possibly TRBD1 (5 bases). Germline V gene lookup returns CDR1 SGHTA and CDR2 FQGTGA. The CDR3 loop spans 13 amino acids. The germline V and J ends were trimmed by 5 bases and 0 bases, with 7 bases remaining between them. CDR3 loop: CASSQGNQETQYF. The CDR3 coding sequence is TGTGCCAGCAGCCAGGGAAACCAAGAGACCCAGTACTTC.

This clonotype showed up just a few times. The chain uses TRBV5-1 and TRBJ2-2; D gene unclear. The V gene's germline CDR1 is SGHRS and CDR2 YFSETQ. The CDR3 loop spans 16 amino acids. Trimming pared 0 bases from V and 2 bases from J, leaving 11 bases between. The CDR3 DNA reads TGCGCCAGCAGCTTGGGGCAGGAGATCAACACCGGGGAGCTGTTTTTT. Translated, it gives CASSLGQEINTGELFF.

The CDR3 here is CAWSGGQSNQPQHF. Written as DNA, the CDR3 is TGTGCCTGGAGTGGTGGGCAAAGCAATCAGCCCCAGCATTTT. The chain couples TRBV30 to TRBJ1-5; D not certain. The V gene's germline CDR1 is GTSNPN and CDR2 SVGIG (reference sequence). Trimming shortened V by 1 base and J by 1 base, and 8 bases separated the two germline ends. The length of the CDR3 is 14 residues.

The chain has TRBV30 and TRBJ1-2; the D gene is possibly TRBD1 (6 bases). The V gene lost 3 bases and the J gene lost 3 bases, with 20 bases spanning the gap. CDR1 is GTSNPN, CDR2 SVGIG, per germline (reference sequence). The CDR3 consists of 16 residues. The DNA of the CDR3 is TGTGCCTGGAGGATCGGGACACTTGTAAAGTACTATGGCTACACCTTC. Translation: CAWRIGTLVKYYGYTF.

V is TRBV12-3 or TRBV12-4 and J is TRBJ2-2, with D tentatively TRBD2 (6 bases). This CDR3 region has 15 residues. The V and J ends lost 6 bases and 3 bases respectively, with 14 bases between them. The CDR3 DNA reads TGTGCCAGCAGATCCCCGGGACTTCACACCGGGGAGCTGTTTTTT. Protein: CASRSPGLHTGELFF.

CDR3 in amino acids: CASSPNAHRLSGQPQHF. The CDR3 DNA reads as TGTGCCAGCAGTCCTAACGCCCACAGGTTATCGGGTCAGCCCCAGCATTTT. The chain uses TRBV6-1 and TRBJ1-5; possibly TRBD1 for D (5 bases). V lost 5 bases, J lost 6 bases, and 23 bases lay in between. Germline V lookup: CDR1 MNHNS, CDR2 SASEGT. The CDR3 totals 17 residues.